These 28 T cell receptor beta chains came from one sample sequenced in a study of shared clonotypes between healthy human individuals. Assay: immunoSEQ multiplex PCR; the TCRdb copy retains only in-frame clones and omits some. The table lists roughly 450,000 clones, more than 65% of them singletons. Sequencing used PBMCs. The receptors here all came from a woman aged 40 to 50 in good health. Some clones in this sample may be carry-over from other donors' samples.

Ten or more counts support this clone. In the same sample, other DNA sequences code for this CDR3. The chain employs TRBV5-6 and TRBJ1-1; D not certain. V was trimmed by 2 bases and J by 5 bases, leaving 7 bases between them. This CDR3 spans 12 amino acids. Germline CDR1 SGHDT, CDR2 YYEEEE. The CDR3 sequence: CASSFGLTEAFF. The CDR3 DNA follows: TGTGCCAGCAGCTTTGGTTTGACTGAAGCTTTCTTT.

The CDR3 reads CASSSGKRESSGELFF. The CDR3 nucleotides are TGTGCCAGCAGCTCGGGGAAGCGGGAGAGTTCCGGGGAGCTGTTTTTT. The chain links TRBV5-6 to TRBJ2-2, with 8 bases lining up with TRBD2. The V gene's germline CDR1 is SGHDT and CDR2 YYEEEE. The CDR3 covers 16 residues. Germline trimming cut 3 bases from V and 6 bases from J; bases unmatched to any gene: 10.

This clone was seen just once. In DNA form, the CDR3 reads TGTGCCAGCAGCGCACCGGGACAGGGGGCTGGAAACACCATATATTTT. This translates into CASSAPGQGAGNTIYF. V and J are TRBV7-9 and TRBJ1-3; 11 bases are shared with TRBD1. The germline V gene encodes CDR1 SEHNR and CDR2 FQNEAQ (reference sequence). The ends lost 5 bases at V and 2 bases at J; junction bases unmatched: 5. This CDR3 comprises 16 residues. The whole variable domain, filled in from reference TRBV7-9 and TRBJ1-3, reads DTGVSQNPRHKITKRGQNVTFRCDPISEHNRLYWYRQTLGQGPEFLTYFQNEAQLEKSRLLSDRFSAERPKGSFSTLEIQRTEQGDSAMYLCASSAPGQGAGNTIYFGEGSWLTVV.

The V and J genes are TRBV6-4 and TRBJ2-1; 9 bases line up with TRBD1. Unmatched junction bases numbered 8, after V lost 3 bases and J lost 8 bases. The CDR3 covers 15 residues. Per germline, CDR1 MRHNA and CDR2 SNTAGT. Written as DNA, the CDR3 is TGTGCCAGCAGTGATGGACAGGGGAATGGGTATGAGCAGTTCTTC. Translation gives CASSDGQGNGYEQFF.

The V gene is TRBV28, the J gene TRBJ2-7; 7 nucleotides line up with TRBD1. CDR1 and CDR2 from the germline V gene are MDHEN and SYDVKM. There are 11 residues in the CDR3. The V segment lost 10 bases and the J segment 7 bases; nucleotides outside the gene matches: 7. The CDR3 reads CAITGVGEQYF. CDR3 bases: TGTGCCATCACAGGGGTAGGGGAGCAGTACTTC.

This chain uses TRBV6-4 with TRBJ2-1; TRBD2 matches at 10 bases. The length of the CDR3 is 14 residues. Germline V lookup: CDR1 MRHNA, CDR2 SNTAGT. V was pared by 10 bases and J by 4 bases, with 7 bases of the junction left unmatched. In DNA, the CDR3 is TGTGCCACCCAAGCGGGAGGGCCTTACAATGAGCAGTTCTTC. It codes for CATQAGGPYNEQFF.

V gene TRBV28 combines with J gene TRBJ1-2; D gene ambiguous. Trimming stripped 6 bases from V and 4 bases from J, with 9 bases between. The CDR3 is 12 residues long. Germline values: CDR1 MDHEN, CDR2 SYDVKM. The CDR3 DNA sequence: TGTGCCAGCAGGGTTTCCGGCTATGGCTACACCTTC. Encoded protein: CASRVSGYGYTF.

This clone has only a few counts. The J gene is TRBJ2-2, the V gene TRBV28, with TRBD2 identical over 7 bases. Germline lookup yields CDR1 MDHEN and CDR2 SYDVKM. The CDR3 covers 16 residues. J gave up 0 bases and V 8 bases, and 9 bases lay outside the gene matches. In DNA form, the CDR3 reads TGTGCCAGCCCGCCTAGCGGAGCCGCGAACACCGGGGAGCTGTTTTTT. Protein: CASPPSGAANTGELFF.

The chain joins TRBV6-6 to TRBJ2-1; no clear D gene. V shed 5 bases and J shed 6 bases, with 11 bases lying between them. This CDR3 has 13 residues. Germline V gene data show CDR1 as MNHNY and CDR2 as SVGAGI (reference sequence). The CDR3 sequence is CASSRREVNEQFF. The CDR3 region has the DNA TGTGCCAGCAGTCGCCGAGAGGTCAATGAGCAGTTCTTC.

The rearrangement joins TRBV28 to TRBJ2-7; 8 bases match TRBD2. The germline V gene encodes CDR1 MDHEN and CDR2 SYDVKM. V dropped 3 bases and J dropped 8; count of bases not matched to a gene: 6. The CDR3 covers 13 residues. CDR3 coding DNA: TGTGCCAGCAGTTTGGTCAGCGGGGGTAAGCAGTACTTC. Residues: CASSLVSGGKQYF.

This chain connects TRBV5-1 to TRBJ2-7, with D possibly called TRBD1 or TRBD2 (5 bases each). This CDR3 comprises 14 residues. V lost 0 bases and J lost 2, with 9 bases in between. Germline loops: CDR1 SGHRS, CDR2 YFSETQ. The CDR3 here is CASSLGRETYEQYF. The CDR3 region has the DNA TGCGCCAGCAGCTTGGGCAGGGAGACCTACGAGCAGTACTTC.

The CDR3 DNA follows: TGTGCCAGCAGCCAAGATTGGGAGCGGACGGCCGGGAGCGGGGAGCTGTTTTTT. Its translation: CASSQDWERTAGSGELFF. The chain links TRBV4-2 to TRBJ2-2, with a tentative D call TRBD2 (6 bases). V was pared by 0 bases and J by 7 bases, with 21 bases between. The germline V gene has CDR1 LGHNA and CDR2 YNFKEQ. The CDR3 runs 18 residues.

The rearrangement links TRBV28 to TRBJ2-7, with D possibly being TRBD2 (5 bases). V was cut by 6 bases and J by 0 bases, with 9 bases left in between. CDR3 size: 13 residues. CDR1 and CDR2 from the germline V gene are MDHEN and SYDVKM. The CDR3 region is CASRTGFSYEQYF. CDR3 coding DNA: TGTGCCAGCAGAACGGGATTCTCCTACGAGCAGTACTTC.

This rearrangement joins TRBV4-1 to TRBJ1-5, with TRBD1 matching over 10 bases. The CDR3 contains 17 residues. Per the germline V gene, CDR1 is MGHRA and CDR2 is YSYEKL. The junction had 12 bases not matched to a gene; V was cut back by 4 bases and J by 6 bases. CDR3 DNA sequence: TGCGCCAGCAGCCTAACTCCCCAAGGACAGGGGGTTCAGCCCCAGCATTTT. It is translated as CASSLTPQGQGVQPQHF.

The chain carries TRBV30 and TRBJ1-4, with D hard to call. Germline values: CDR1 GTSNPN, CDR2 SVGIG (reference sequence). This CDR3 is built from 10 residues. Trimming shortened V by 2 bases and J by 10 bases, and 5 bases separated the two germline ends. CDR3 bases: TGTGCCTGGAGTCGAACAAAACTGTTTTTT. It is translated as CAWSRTKLFF.

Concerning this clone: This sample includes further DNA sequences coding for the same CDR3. Written as DNA, the CDR3 is TGTGCCACCAGCAGAGATTTGGCGGGAGTGACAGATACGCAGTATTTT. Residues: CATSRDLAGVTDTQYF. This chain connects TRBV15 to TRBJ2-3, with TRBD2 matching over 7 bases. Germline-derived CDR1 and CDR2 are LNHNV and YYDKDF (reference sequence). The J segment lost 3 bases and the V segment lost 0 bases, leaving 6 bases of the junction unmatched. The CDR3 is 16 residues long.

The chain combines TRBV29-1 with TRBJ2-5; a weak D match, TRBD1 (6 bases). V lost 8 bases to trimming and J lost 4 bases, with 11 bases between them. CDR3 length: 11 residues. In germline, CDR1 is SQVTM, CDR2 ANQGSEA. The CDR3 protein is CSTQGRETQYF. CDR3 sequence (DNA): TGCAGCACACAGGGTCGAGAGACCCAGTACTTC.

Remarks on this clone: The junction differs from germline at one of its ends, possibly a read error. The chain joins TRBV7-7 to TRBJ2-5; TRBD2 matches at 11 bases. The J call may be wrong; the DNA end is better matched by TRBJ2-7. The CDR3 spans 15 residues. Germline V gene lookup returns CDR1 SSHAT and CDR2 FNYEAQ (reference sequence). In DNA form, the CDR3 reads TGTGCTAGCAGCCCCCGGCTAGCGGGAGGTAACGAGCAGTACTTC. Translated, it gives CASSPRLAGGNEQYF.

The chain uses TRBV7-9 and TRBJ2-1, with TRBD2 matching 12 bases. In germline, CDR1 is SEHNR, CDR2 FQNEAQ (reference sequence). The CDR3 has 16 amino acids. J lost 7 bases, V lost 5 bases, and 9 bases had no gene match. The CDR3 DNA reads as TGTGCCAGCAGCCTGAGGACTAGCGGGACGCGGAATGAGCAGTTCTTC. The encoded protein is CASSLRTSGTRNEQFF.

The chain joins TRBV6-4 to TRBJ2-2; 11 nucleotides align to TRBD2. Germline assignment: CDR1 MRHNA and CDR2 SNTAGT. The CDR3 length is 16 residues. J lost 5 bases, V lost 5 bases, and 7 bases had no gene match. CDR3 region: CASSPTSGSGTGELFF. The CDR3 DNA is TGTGCCAGCAGTCCTACTAGCGGGAGCGGGACCGGGGAGCTGTTTTTT.

The CDR3 loop is CASSPHGDTQYF. The CDR3 DNA is TGTGCCAGCTCACCACACGGAGATACGCAGTATTTT. The chain carries TRBV18 and TRBJ2-3; D remains ambiguous. Per the germline V gene, CDR1 is KGHSH and CDR2 is LQKENI. V lost 1 base and J lost 5, with 4 bases in between. The CDR3 has 12 amino acids.

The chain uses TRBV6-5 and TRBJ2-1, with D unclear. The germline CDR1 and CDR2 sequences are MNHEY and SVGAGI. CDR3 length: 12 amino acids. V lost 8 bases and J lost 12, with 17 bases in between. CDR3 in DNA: TGTGCCAGCGGAATCCAACCGGACGGGCAGTTCTTC. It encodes CASGIQPDGQFF.

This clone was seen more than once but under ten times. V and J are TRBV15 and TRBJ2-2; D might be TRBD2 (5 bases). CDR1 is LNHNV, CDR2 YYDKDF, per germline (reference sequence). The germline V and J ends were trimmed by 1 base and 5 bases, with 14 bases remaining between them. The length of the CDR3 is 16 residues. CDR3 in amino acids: CATSRGGSSGTGELFF. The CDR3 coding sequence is TGTGCCACCAGCAGAGGAGGCTCTTCGGGGACCGGGGAGCTGTTTTTT.

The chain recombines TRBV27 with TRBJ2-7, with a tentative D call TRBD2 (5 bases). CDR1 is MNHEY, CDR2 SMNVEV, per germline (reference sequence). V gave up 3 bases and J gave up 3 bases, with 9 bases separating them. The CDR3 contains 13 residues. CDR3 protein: CASSFGVGYEQYF. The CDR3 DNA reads TGTGCCAGCAGTTTCGGGGTGGGCTACGAGCAGTACTTC.

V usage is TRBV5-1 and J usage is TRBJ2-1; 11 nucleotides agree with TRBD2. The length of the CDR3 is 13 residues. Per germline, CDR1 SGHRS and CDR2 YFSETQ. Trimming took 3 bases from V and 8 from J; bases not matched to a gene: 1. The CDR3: CASSSTSGDEQFF. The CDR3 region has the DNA TGCGCCAGCAGCTCGACTAGCGGGGATGAGCAGTTCTTC.

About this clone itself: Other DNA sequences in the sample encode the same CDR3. The CDR3 nucleotides are TGTGCCAGCAGCTTAGTGGGCGAGACCCAGTACTTC. It encodes CASSLVGETQYF. This rearrangement joins TRBV7-9 to TRBJ2-5; D remains ambiguous. The CDR3 runs 12 residues. Germline assignment: CDR1 SEHNR and CDR2 FQNEAQ (reference sequence). V was trimmed by 1 base and J by 5 bases, leaving 5 bases between them.

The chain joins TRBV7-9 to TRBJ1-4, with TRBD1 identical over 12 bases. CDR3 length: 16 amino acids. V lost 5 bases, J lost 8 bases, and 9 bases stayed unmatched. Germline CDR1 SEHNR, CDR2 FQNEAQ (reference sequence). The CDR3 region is CASSRPGTGGKEKLFF. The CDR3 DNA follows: TGTGCCAGCAGCCGACCAGGGACAGGGGGCAAAGAAAAACTGTTTTTT.

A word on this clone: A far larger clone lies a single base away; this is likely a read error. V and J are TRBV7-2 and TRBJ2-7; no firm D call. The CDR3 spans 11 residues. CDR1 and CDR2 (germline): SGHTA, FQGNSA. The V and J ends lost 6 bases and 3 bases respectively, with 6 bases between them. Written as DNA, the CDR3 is TGTGCCAGCAGATCGGGCTACGAGCAGTACTTC. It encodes CASRSGYEQYF. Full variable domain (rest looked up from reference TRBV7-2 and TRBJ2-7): GAGVSQSPSNKVTEKGKDVELRCDPISGHTALYWYRQSLGQGLEFLIYFQGNSAPDKSGLPSDRFSAERTGGSVSTLTIQRTQQEDSAVYLCASRSGYEQYFGPGTRLTVT.